What follows are 28 T cell receptor beta chains derived from one specimen sequenced in a study of blood T cell repertoires in COVID-19. Some clones are missing from TCRdb's copy, which holds only in-frame ones; the method was immunoSEQ multiplex PCR. This sample has around 300,000 clones, with around 90% found just once. Sequenced: PBMCs or T cells enriched from blood (not recorded which). The receptors come from a woman aged 35 to 49 who had recovered from COVID-19.

V is TRBV27 and J is TRBJ1-5; no clear D gene. The germline V gene has CDR1 MNHEY and CDR2 SMNVEV (reference sequence). The CDR3 runs to 13 residues. The V gene lost 2 bases and the J gene lost 6 bases, with 8 bases spanning the gap. CDR3 DNA: TGTGCCAGCAGTTTACGGGGTTTTCAGCCCCAGCATTTT. This encodes CASSLRGFQPQHF.

This clone appeared once. The genes are TRBV6-5 and TRBJ1-2; TRBD1 agrees at 9 bases. The CDR3 spans 14 residues. V lost 8 bases, J lost 0 bases, and 4 bases stayed unmatched. The V gene's germline CDR1 is MNHEY and CDR2 SVGAGI. In nucleotides, the CDR3 is TGTGCCAGCCGCGACAGGGGGACTAACTATGGCTACACCTTC. Translating gives CASRDRGTNYGYTF.

V and J are TRBV7-2 and TRBJ1-3; the D gene is possibly TRBD1 (5 bases). This CDR3 has 15 residues. Germline CDR1 and CDR2: SGHTA and FQGNSA. The V end lost 5 bases, the J end lost 4 bases, and 15 bases lay between the germline ends. CDR3 nucleotides: TGTGCCAGCAGCGCGGGGAGGGGTTCGGGAAACACCATATATTTT. Encoded protein: CASSAGRGSGNTIYF.

This clone has a single count. The chain uses TRBV5-1 and TRBJ2-7; D is undetermined. V lost 0 bases, J lost 6 bases, and 13 bases lay in between. The CDR3 covers 14 residues. Looked up from germline, CDR1 is SGHRS and CDR2 is YFSETQ. This chain's CDR3 is CASSLGSLVREQYF. CDR3 nucleotide sequence: TGCGCCAGCAGCTTGGGTAGCTTGGTCCGCGAGCAGTACTTC.

V usage is TRBV6-6 and J usage is TRBJ1-5; the match to TRBD1 covers 11 bases. The CDR3 length is 14 residues. Germline values: CDR1 MNHNY, CDR2 SVGAGI (reference sequence). V shed 6 bases, J shed 6 bases, and the junction held 4 bases outside the gene matches. DNA of the CDR3: TGTGCCAGCAGACGAGGGACAGGGGGTCAGCCCCAGCATTTT. Protein: CASRRGTGGQPQHF.

This sequence joins TRBV7-3 and TRBJ2-1, with D unresolved. CDR3 length: 14 amino acids. V lost 2 bases to trimming and J lost 2 bases, with 7 bases between them. Germline lookup yields CDR1 SGHTA and CDR2 FQGTGA. CDR3 sequence reads: CASSLSGAYNEQFF. Here the CDR3 DNA reads TGTGCCAGCAGCTTATCCGGAGCCTACAATGAGCAGTTCTTC.

V usage is TRBV6-4 and J usage is TRBJ1-3; TRBD1 might be the D (6 bases). The germline V gene encodes CDR1 MRHNA and CDR2 SNTAGT. The germline V and J ends were trimmed by 8 bases and 0 bases, with 14 bases remaining between them. The CDR3 runs to 15 residues. The CDR3: CASQKTGPSGNTIYF. The CDR3 DNA reads TGTGCCAGCCAGAAAACAGGGCCCTCTGGAAACACCATATATTTT.

The table lists this clone with a few counts. This chain uses TRBV5-5 with TRBJ1-2; 8 positions agree with TRBD1. The CDR3 is 15 residues long. Germline V lookup: CDR1 SGHKS, CDR2 YYEKEE (reference sequence). The V segment lost 2 bases and the J segment 7 bases; nucleotides outside the gene matches: 10. The CDR3 loop is CASSFSPGQGGGYTF. The CDR3 DNA reads TGTGCCAGCAGCTTTTCCCCTGGACAGGGTGGTGGCTACACCTTC.

The chain links TRBV5-1 to TRBJ2-3; TRBD2 is a possible D gene (6 bases). V lost 1 base and J 3 bases, leaving 12 bases between the germline ends. Germline CDR1 SGHRS, CDR2 YFSETQ. The CDR3 sequence is 15 residues long. CDR3 in amino acids: CASSLRGDGTDTQYF. CDR3 nucleotide sequence: TGCGCCAGCAGCTTGCGCGGGGACGGGACAGATACGCAGTATTTT. The full variable domain, rest sourced from reference TRBV5-1 and TRBJ2-3, is KAGVTQTPRYLIKTRGQQVTLSCSPISGHRSVSWYQQTPGQGLQFLFEYFSETQRNKGNFPGRFSGRQFSNSRSEMNVSTLELGDSALYLCASSLRGDGTDTQYFGPGTRLTVL.

This chain uses TRBV7-2 with TRBJ1-1; perhaps TRBD1 as D (5 bases). The CDR3 is made up of 16 amino acids. V lost 5 bases and J 4 bases, leaving 20 bases between the germline ends. CDR1 is SGHTA and CDR2 is FQGNSA in the germline V gene. This chain's CDR3 is CASSQSMQGWATEAFF. CDR3 DNA: TGTGCCAGCAGCCAGTCGATGCAGGGATGGGCCACTGAAGCTTTCTTT.

This clone showed up many times. V gene TRBV19 combines with J gene TRBJ2-7, with no clear D. Germline values: CDR1 LNHDA, CDR2 SQIVND (reference sequence). V lost 1 base to trimming and J lost 3 bases, with 10 bases between them. The CDR3 totals 14 residues. The chain's CDR3 is CASSIGSQYYEQYF. The CDR3 DNA reads TGTGCCAGTAGTATAGGGAGTCAATACTACGAGCAGTACTTC.

The J gene is TRBJ1-2, the V gene TRBV11-2; 7 bases map to TRBD1. In germline, CDR1 is SGHAT, CDR2 FQNNGV. Trimming removed 2 bases from V and 1 base from J; junction bases left unmatched: 4. The CDR3 has 15 amino acids. CDR3 nucleotides: TGTGCCAGCAGCTTAAGAACAGGGGATAACTATGGCTACACCTTC. It encodes CASSLRTGDNYGYTF.

The chain recombines TRBV7-2 with TRBJ1-1, with 9 bases identical to TRBD1. The CDR3 has 16 amino acids. Germline loops: CDR1 SGHTA, CDR2 FQGNSA. V shed 5 bases and J 3 bases; nucleotides not matched to a gene: 10. CDR3 in amino acids: CASSPLPGQGYTEAFF. CDR3 DNA: TGTGCCAGCAGCCCCCTCCCGGGACAGGGCTACACTGAAGCTTTCTTT. Filled out from reference TRBV7-2 and TRBJ1-1, the complete variable domain reads GAGVSQSPSNKVTEKGKDVELRCDPISGHTALYWYRQSLGQGLEFLIYFQGNSAPDKSGLPSDRFSAERTGGSVSTLTIQRTQQEDSAVYLCASSPLPGQGYTEAFFGQGTRLTVV.

A word on this clone: The identical CDR3 is also encoded by other nucleotide sequences in the sample. The rearrangement uses TRBV18 and TRBJ1-2; D not certain. The CDR3 is 14 amino acids. The germline CDR1 and CDR2 sequences are KGHSH and LQKENI. V gave up 1 base and J gave up 1 base, with 7 bases separating them. The CDR3: CASSPRRDNYGYTF. Written as DNA, the CDR3 is TGTGCCAGCTCACCACGTCGGGATAACTATGGCTACACCTTC.

The chain links TRBV10-1 to TRBJ2-1; D remains unclear. V shed 3 bases and J shed 6 bases, with 15 bases lying between them. CDR1 is WNHNN, CDR2 SYGVQD, per germline (reference sequence). The CDR3 loop spans 15 amino acids. CDR3 loop: CASSDIGGALNEQFF. The CDR3 DNA reads TGCGCCAGCAGTGATATTGGCGGAGCCCTCAATGAGCAGTTCTTC.

V is TRBV7-6 and J is TRBJ2-3; 8 nucleotides line up with TRBD2. Per germline, CDR1 SGHVS and CDR2 FNYEAQ. This CDR3 region has 15 residues. J was trimmed by 1 base and V by 3 bases; bases with no gene match: 3. The CDR3 loop reads CASSFGREGTDTQYF. As DNA, the CDR3 is TGTGCCAGCAGCTTTGGGCGGGAGGGCACAGATACGCAGTATTTT.

The chain links TRBV30 to TRBJ1-1; 7 nucleotides match TRBD1. The V segment lost 3 bases and the J segment 4 bases; nucleotides outside the gene matches: 20. The germline V gene has CDR1 GTSNPN and CDR2 SVGIG (reference sequence). This CDR3 has 18 residues. The CDR3 region is CAWRQYPGAGGIGTEAFF. CDR3 in DNA: TGTGCCTGGAGACAATATCCAGGGGCAGGGGGAATTGGCACTGAAGCTTTCTTT. The full variable domain, completed using reference TRBV30 and TRBJ1-1, is SQTIHQWPATLVQPVGSPLSLECTVEGTSNPNLYWYRQAAGRGLQLLFYSVGIGQISSEVPQNLSASRPQDRQFILSSKKLLLSDSGFYLCAWRQYPGAGGIGTEAFFGQGTRLTVV.

The chain uses TRBV28 and TRBJ2-4; D is uncertain. V was trimmed by 3 bases and J by 0 bases, leaving 12 bases between them. The CDR3 covers 16 residues. Per germline, CDR1 MDHEN and CDR2 SYDVKM. The DNA of the CDR3 is TGTGCCAGCAGTTTGTCGACTCCCCTAGCCAAAAACATTCAGTACTTC. This codes for CASSLSTPLAKNIQYF. The variable domain in full, with the rest retrieved from reference TRBV28 and TRBJ2-4, is DVKVTQSSRYLVKRTGEKVFLECVQDMDHENMFWYRQDPGLGLRLIYFSYDVKMKEKGDIPEGYSVSREKKERFSLILESASTNQTSMYLCASSLSTPLAKNIQYFGAGTRLSVL.

The chain is built from TRBV6-5 and TRBJ1-1, with TRBD1 matching over 7 bases. Germline V CDR1 and CDR2: MNHEY, SVGAGI. V lost 7 bases, J lost 2 bases, and 10 bases stayed unmatched. This CDR3 spans 15 amino acids. DNA for the CDR3: TGTGCCAGCAAGGTTCACAGGGGATCCAACACTGAAGCTTTCTTT. Translation gives CASKVHRGSNTEAFF.

The chain combines TRBV29-1 with TRBJ2-1, with D unresolved. Germline V lookup: CDR1 SQVTM, CDR2 ANQGSEA. V lost 2 bases to trimming and J lost 3 bases, with 11 bases between them. The CDR3 is 14 amino acids. CDR3 residues: CSVEWAWIYNEQFF. CDR3 DNA: TGCAGCGTTGAATGGGCCTGGATCTACAATGAGCAGTTCTTC.

This clone is a singleton in its sample. The V and J genes are TRBV4-1 and TRBJ2-1, with TRBD1 matching 9 bases. The CDR3 consists of 14 residues. The V gene's germline CDR1 is MGHRA and CDR2 YSYEKL. V shed 3 bases, J shed 10 bases, and the junction held 7 bases outside the gene matches. The CDR3 DNA is TGCGCCAGCAGCCAGCCTGGACAGGGGAGCGAGCAGTTCTTC. Amino acids: CASSQPGQGSEQFF.

The rearrangement uses TRBV3-1 (or the pseudogene TRBV3-2) and TRBJ1-1, with D perhaps TRBD1 (5 bases). The CDR3 runs 13 residues. V lost 5 bases, J lost 4 bases, and 11 bases lay in between. Germline V CDR1 and CDR2: LGHDT, YNNKEL (reference sequence). The CDR3 nucleotides read TGTGCCAGCAGCTACAGGATAGGCACTGAAGCTTTCTTT. Protein: CASSYRIGTEAFF.

Of note for this clone: Other DNA sequences in this specimen translate into the identical CDR3. The chain has TRBV5-1 and TRBJ2-5; D gene ambiguous. V was pared by 0 bases and J by 1 base, with 7 bases between. The CDR3 loop spans 14 amino acids. The germline gives CDR1 SGHRS, CDR2 YFSETQ. As DNA, the CDR3 is TGCGCCAGCAGCTTGGGTCAGGCCCAAGAGACCCAGTACTTC. Protein product: CASSLGQAQETQYF.

V and J are TRBV27 and TRBJ2-6, with no clear D. The germline gives CDR1 MNHEY, CDR2 SMNVEV (reference sequence). This CDR3 has 15 amino acids. Between the trimmed V and J ends, which lost 4 bases and 1 base, there was a span of 8 bases. DNA of the CDR3: TGTGCCAGCAGTTCCCCAAATTCTGGGGCCAACGTCCTGACTTTC. Amino acid sequence: CASSSPNSGANVLTF.

This clone was seen a handful of times. Other DNA variants within this sample encode the same CDR3. The gene calls are TRBV12-3 or TRBV12-4 and TRBJ1-1; weak D call: TRBD1 (5 bases). The CDR3 loop spans 13 amino acids. Trimming left V 5 bases short and J 1 base short, with 8 bases between. For the CDR3, the DNA is TGTGCCAGCAGTAGTCAGGGGAACACTGAAGCTTTCTTT. Translating gives CASSSQGNTEAFF.

This clone appeared a few times. V is TRBV19 and J is TRBJ2-7, with D perhaps matching TRBD1 (5 bases). The V gene lost 6 bases and the J gene lost 1 base, with 16 bases spanning the gap. Germline V gene sequence: CDR1 LNHDA, CDR2 SQIVND (reference sequence). CDR3 length: 15 amino acids. As DNA, the CDR3 is TGTGCCAGTAGCCCGGGTGGGGCCGGATCCTACGAGCAGTACTTC. Encoded protein: CASSPGGAGSYEQYF.

J is TRBJ2-1 and V is TRBV7-2; D is possibly TRBD1 (6 bases). Between the trimmed V and J ends, which lost 4 bases and 4 bases, there was a span of 11 bases. The germline V gene encodes CDR1 SGHTA and CDR2 FQGNSA. This CDR3 has 14 residues. The CDR3 coding sequence is TGTGCCAGCAGCTATACAGGGATGTACAATGAGCAGTTCTTC. Protein: CASSYTGMYNEQFF. Drawing the rest from reference TRBV7-2 and TRBJ2-1, the complete variable domain is GAGVSQSPSNKVTEKGKDVELRCDPISGHTALYWYRQSLGQGLEFLIYFQGNSAPDKSGLPSDRFSAERTGGSVSTLTIQRTQQEDSAVYLCASSYTGMYNEQFFGPGTRLTVL.

Details on this clone: The sample contains more than one DNA sequence encoding this CDR3. J is TRBJ2-5 and V is TRBV7-9, with D possibly being TRBD1 (6 bases). Between the trimmed V and J ends, which lost 1 base and 1 base, there was a span of 7 bases. Germline CDR1 is SEHNR and CDR2 is FQNEAQ (reference sequence). CDR3 length: 14 residues. The CDR3 nucleotides are TGTGCCAGCAGCTTAGGGACAGTCCAAGAGACCCAGTACTTC. It yields the protein CASSLGTVQETQYF.